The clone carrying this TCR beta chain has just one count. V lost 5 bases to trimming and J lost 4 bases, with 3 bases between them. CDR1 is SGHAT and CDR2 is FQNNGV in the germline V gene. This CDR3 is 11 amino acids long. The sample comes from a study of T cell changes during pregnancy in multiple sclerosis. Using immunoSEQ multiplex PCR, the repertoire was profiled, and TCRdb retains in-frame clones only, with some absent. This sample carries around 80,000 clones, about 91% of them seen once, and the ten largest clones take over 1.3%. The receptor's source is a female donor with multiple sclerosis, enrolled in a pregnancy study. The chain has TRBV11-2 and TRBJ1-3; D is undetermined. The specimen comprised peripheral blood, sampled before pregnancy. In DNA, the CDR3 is TGTGCCAGCAGCCTAGGAAACACCATATATTTT. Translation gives CASSLGNTIYF.